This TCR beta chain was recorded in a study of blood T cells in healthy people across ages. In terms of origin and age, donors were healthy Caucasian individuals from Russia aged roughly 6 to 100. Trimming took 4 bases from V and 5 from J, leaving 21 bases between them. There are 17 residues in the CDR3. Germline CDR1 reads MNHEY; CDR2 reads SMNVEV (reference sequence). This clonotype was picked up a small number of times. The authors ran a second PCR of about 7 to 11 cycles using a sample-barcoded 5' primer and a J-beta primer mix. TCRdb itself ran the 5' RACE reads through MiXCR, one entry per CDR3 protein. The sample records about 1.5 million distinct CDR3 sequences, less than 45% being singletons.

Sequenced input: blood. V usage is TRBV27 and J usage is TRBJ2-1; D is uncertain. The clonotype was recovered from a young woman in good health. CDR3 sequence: CASSSPQSTVSHNEQFF. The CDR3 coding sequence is TGTGCCAGCAGTTCCCCCCAAAGCACGGTGTCACACAATGAGCAGTTCTTC.